The 24 T cell receptor beta chains listed next were all sequenced from one sample in a study of shared clonotypes between healthy human individuals. Data came from immunoSEQ multiplex PCR; TCRdb stores just in-frame clones and leaves some out. The data show roughly 2.5 million clones, with just over 90% seen just once and under 0.15% held by the top ten. The specimen was naive CD4+ T cells sorted from blood. Documented subset: CD45RA+ positively selected. These receptors were collected from a man aged 18 to 30 in good health.

This chain links TRBV5-1 with TRBJ2-1, with D possibly called TRBD1 or TRBD2 (6 bases each). The germline V gene has CDR1 SGHRS and CDR2 YFSETQ. Trimming removed 0 bases from V and 5 bases from J, with 12 bases in between. The CDR3 spans 15 residues. This CDR3 is CASSLAIGGNNEQFF. CDR3 nucleotide sequence: TGCGCCAGCAGCTTGGCGATAGGGGGGAACAATGAGCAGTTCTTC.

The CDR3 DNA sequence: TGTGCCAGTAAATACAGGGACACTGAAGCTTTCTTT. Its translation: CASKYRDTEAFF. The rearrangement links TRBV19 to TRBJ1-1, with a possible D match to TRBD1 (6 bases). The CDR3 consists of 12 residues. The ends were cut back, 7 bases at V and 3 bases at J, with 9 bases in the middle. From germline, CDR1 is LNHDA and CDR2 SQIVND (reference sequence).

The chain combines TRBV6-1 with TRBJ2-5, with 7 bases aligning to TRBD2. Trimming took 5 bases from V and 3 from J; bases not matched to a gene: 6. Germline V gives CDR1 MNHNS, CDR2 SASEGT. The CDR3 is 14 amino acids. The DNA of the CDR3 is TGTGCCAGCAGTTCTCCGGGACTAAAAGAGACCCAGTACTTC. This translates into CASSSPGLKETQYF.

The rearrangement links TRBV30 to TRBJ1-4; D gene ambiguous. V lost 1 base to trimming and J lost 7 bases, with 13 bases between them. In germline, CDR1 is GTSNPN, CDR2 SVGIG (reference sequence). CDR3 length equals 14 residues. CDR3 in amino acids: CAWSGGPGIEKLFF. CDR3 DNA sequence: TGTGCCTGGAGTGGCGGGCCCGGAATTGAAAAACTGTTTTTT.

The count of this clone is one. The chain links TRBV25-1 to TRBJ2-1; D remains ambiguous. The germline CDR1 and CDR2 sequences are MGHDK and SYGVNS. The germline V and J ends were trimmed by 0 bases and 1 base, with 4 bases remaining between them. The CDR3 totals 14 residues. CDR3 sequence: CASSEYGSYNEQFF. CDR3 sequence (DNA): TGTGCCAGCAGTGAATACGGGTCCTACAATGAGCAGTTCTTC.

The DNA for the CDR3 is TGTGCCATCAGTGAATCGGCGGGACGGGATGGCTACACCTTC. Translation: CAISESAGRDGYTF. The J gene is TRBJ1-2, the V gene TRBV10-3, with D perhaps TRBD1 (5 bases). This CDR3 contains 14 residues. Trimming shortened V by 3 bases and J by 6 bases, and 14 bases separated the two germline ends. The germline gives CDR1 ENHRY, CDR2 SYGVKD.

Only one count was recorded for this clone. This chain uses TRBV4-1 with TRBJ2-7; D unresolved. Deletions cut 0 bases from V and 6 bases from J, with 12 bases between. The CDR3 is 14 amino acids. Germline V gene sequence: CDR1 MGHRA, CDR2 YSYEKL. This chain's CDR3 is CASSQDLTPLEQYF. Written as DNA, the CDR3 is TGCGCCAGCAGCCAAGACCTGACACCACTCGAGCAGTACTTC.

This CDR3 reads CASRDRNNEKLFF. In DNA form, the CDR3 reads TGTGCCAGCAGGGACAGGAACAATGAAAAACTGTTTTTT. This chain uses TRBV28 with TRBJ1-4, with 7 bases matching TRBD1. Germline-derived CDR1 and CDR2 are MDHEN and SYDVKM. J was trimmed by 5 bases and V by 6 bases; bases with no gene match: 3. This CDR3 comprises 13 residues.

A single count supports this clone. The chain has TRBV27 and TRBJ1-6; 8 bases fit TRBD1. The V gene end was trimmed by 5 bases and the J gene end by 5 bases; junction bases not matched to a gene: 5. The CDR3 covers 15 residues. Germline V lookup: CDR1 MNHEY, CDR2 SMNVEV (reference sequence). Here the CDR3 DNA reads TGTGCCAGCAGTGCCCAGGGGGCGCATAATTCACCCCTCCACTTT. It specifies CASSAQGAHNSPLHF.

The chain recombines TRBV6-1 with TRBJ2-7; 7 nucleotides agree with TRBD2. Trimming at V came to 1 base and at J to 3 bases, leaving 3 bases not matched to a gene. CDR3 size: 14 residues. Germline CDR1 reads MNHNS; CDR2 reads SASEGT. Here the CDR3 reads CASSEGGGHYEQYF. DNA for the CDR3: TGTGCCAGCAGTGAAGGGGGAGGGCACTACGAGCAGTACTTC.

The chain employs TRBV12-5 and TRBJ1-1; possible D gene TRBD1, 5 bases. CDR3 size: 15 residues. Trimming shortened V by 7 bases and J by 3 bases, and 18 bases separated the two germline ends. Germline-derived CDR1 and CDR2 are LGHNT and FRNRAP. The CDR3 DNA reads as TGTGCTAGTGCCCCCCAAGGAGGGACCTACACTGAAGCTTTCTTT. It codes for CASAPQGGTYTEAFF.

This rearrangement joins TRBV6-5 to TRBJ1-1; D is undetermined. V lost 6 bases to trimming and J lost 2 bases, with 13 bases between them. This CDR3 is built from 14 residues. Germline CDR1 is MNHEY and CDR2 is SVGAGI. CDR3 residues: CASRRTNSNTEAFF. The CDR3 DNA sequence: TGTGCCAGCAGGAGGACGAATTCTAACACTGAAGCTTTCTTT.

The chain links TRBV19 to TRBJ1-5, with D perhaps TRBD1 (5 bases). V lost 0 bases to trimming and J lost 1 base, with 10 bases between them. Germline CDR1 reads LNHDA; CDR2 reads SQIVND (reference sequence). The length of the CDR3 is 16 residues. Here the CDR3 reads CASSIEGRVSNQPQHF. As DNA, the CDR3 is TGTGCCAGTAGTATAGAGGGCAGGGTGAGCAATCAGCCCCAGCATTTT.

V gene TRBV5-6 combines with J gene TRBJ1-5; the D gene is possibly TRBD1 (5 bases). V was shortened by 0 bases and J by 6 bases, with 10 bases between the two germline ends. Germline V gene sequence: CDR1 SGHDT, CDR2 YYEEEE. The CDR3 totals 14 residues. For the CDR3, the DNA is TGTGCCAGCAGCTTGGCAGGGAAGATTCAGCCCCAGCATTTT. Encoded protein: CASSLAGKIQPQHF.

The chain has TRBV6-5 and TRBJ2-7; D gene uncertain. This CDR3 has 14 residues. V lost 2 bases and J lost 3, with 11 bases in between. Per germline, CDR1 MNHEY and CDR2 SVGAGI. CDR3 coding DNA: TGTGCCAGCAGTTACGCTAAGCTATACTACGAGCAGTACTTC. Translated: CASSYAKLYYEQYF.

The J gene is TRBJ2-1, the V gene TRBV11-2, with no clear D. Germline assignment: CDR1 SGHAT and CDR2 FQNNGV. The CDR3 length is 17 residues. V was clipped by 0 bases and J by 0 bases, with 12 bases between them. The CDR3 spells CASSLDRSASSYNEQFF. In DNA, the CDR3 is TGTGCCAGCAGCTTAGATCGATCCGCTAGCTCCTACAATGAGCAGTTCTTC.

In DNA, the CDR3 is TGCGCCAGCAGCCGGGACCCTGGGTACAATGAGCAGTTCTTC. Translated: CASSRDPGYNEQFF. This chain links TRBV5-1 with TRBJ2-1; D may correspond to TRBD1 or TRBD2 (5 bases each). This CDR3 comprises 14 residues. V was trimmed by 4 bases and J by 4 bases, leaving 12 bases between them. CDR1 and CDR2 from the germline V gene are SGHRS and YFSETQ.

Details on this clone: The sample contains more than one DNA sequence encoding this CDR3. This chain joins TRBV6-5 and TRBJ2-7; 10 bases are shared with TRBD1. CDR1 is MNHEY and CDR2 is SVGAGI in the germline V gene. The ends lost 3 bases at V and 3 bases at J; junction bases unmatched: 5. The CDR3 is made up of 15 amino acids. The CDR3 spells CASSYGTGVRYEQYF. The CDR3 nucleotides are TGTGCCAGCAGTTATGGGACAGGGGTGCGCTACGAGCAGTACTTC.

The chain combines TRBV27 with TRBJ2-3; D gene ambiguous. Germline-derived CDR1 and CDR2 are MNHEY and SMNVEV (reference sequence). Between the trimmed V and J ends, which lost 2 bases and 2 bases, there was a span of 11 bases. CDR3 length equals 15 residues. The CDR3 loop reads CASSLGQTYTDTQYF. DNA for the CDR3: TGTGCCAGCAGTTTAGGCCAGACCTACACAGATACGCAGTATTTT.

The J gene is TRBJ2-1, the V gene TRBV7-2, with unresolved D. Trimming took off 2 bases at V and 5 bases at J, with 10 bases between the two ends. Germline V CDR1 and CDR2: SGHTA, FQGNSA. The CDR3 sequence is 14 residues long. The CDR3 loop reads CASSLRLAHNEQFF. The CDR3 nucleotides are TGTGCCAGCAGCTTACGGCTCGCCCACAATGAGCAGTTCTTC.

The CDR3 nucleotides are TGTGCCAGCAGCCACAGGTATAGCACAGATACGCAGTATTTT. Translating it yields CASSHRYSTDTQYF. The chain carries TRBV5-6 and TRBJ2-3, with D tentatively TRBD1 (5 bases). The CDR3 is made up of 14 amino acids. The V gene lost 4 bases and the J gene lost 0 bases, with 9 bases spanning the gap. Germline V lookup: CDR1 SGHDT, CDR2 YYEEEE.

V and J are TRBV6-1 and TRBJ2-7; TRBD2 matches at 8 bases. The trim removed 2 bases at V and 3 bases at J, leaving 6 bases unmatched. The germline CDR1 and CDR2 sequences are MNHNS and SASEGT. The CDR3 is 15 residues long. CDR3 DNA: TGTGCCAGCAGTGAACCCCAGCGGGGGAGCTACGAGCAGTACTTC. It specifies CASSEPQRGSYEQYF.

The V gene is TRBV5-1, the J gene TRBJ2-1; D is possibly TRBD1 (6 bases). With 1 base removed from V and 0 bases from J, the gap between germline ends came to 11 bases. Germline V gene data show CDR1 as SGHRS and CDR2 as YFSETQ. The CDR3 length is 16 residues. DNA of the CDR3: TGCGCCAGCAGCTTGTGGCAGGGACACTCCTACAATGAGCAGTTCTTC. Residues: CASSLWQGHSYNEQFF.

The chain employs TRBV5-4 and TRBJ1-2; D gene ambiguous. CDR1 and CDR2 from the germline V gene are SGHNT and YYREEE (reference sequence). Trimming removed 4 bases at V and 2 bases at J, with 9 bases between. The CDR3 length is 13 residues. For the CDR3, the DNA is TGTGCCAGCAGCCCCCAAGACAACTATGGCTACACCTTC. Translation gives CASSPQDNYGYTF.